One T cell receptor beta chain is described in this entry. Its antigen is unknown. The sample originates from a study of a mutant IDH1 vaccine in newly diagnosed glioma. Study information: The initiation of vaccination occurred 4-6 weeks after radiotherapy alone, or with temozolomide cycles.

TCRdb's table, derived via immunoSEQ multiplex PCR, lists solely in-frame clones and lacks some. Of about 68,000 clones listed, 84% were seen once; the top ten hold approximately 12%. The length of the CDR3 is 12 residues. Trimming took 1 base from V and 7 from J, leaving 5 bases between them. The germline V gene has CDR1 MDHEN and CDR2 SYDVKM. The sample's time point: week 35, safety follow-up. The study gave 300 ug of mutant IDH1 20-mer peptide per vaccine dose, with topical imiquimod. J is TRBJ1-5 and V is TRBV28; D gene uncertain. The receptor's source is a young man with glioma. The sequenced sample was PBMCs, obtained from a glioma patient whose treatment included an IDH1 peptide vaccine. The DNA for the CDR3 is TGTGCCAGCAGTTTATTAGTCCAGCCCCAGCATTTT. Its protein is CASSLLVQPQHF.